The clone carrying this TCR beta chain came up a few times. The antigen remains unidentified. The data derive from a study of early T cells in non-severe SARS-CoV-2 infection. Turning to the study itself: The chains were unpaired, and the sequenced material was bulk RNA from unsorted whole blood. Study-wide results and caveats: Matching with VDJdb favored anti-spike CD8 responses (missing private and CD4 specificities).

Researchers attached unique molecular identifiers to individual cDNA molecules. MiXCR, run by TCRdb on the 5' RACE reads, gives a single entry per CDR3 protein. Here the sample spans approximately 80,000 distinct CDR3 sequences, roughly 10% being singletons. CDR3 size: 19 residues. With 5 bases removed from V and 6 bases from J, the gap between germline ends came to 28 bases. CDR1 is MNHEY and CDR2 is SVGAGI in the germline V gene. The sequencing here drew on whole blood, taken at baseline. The receptor comes from an adult who was a healthcare worker with PCR-confirmed SARS-CoV-2 infection or an uninfected control (not recorded which). The gene calls are TRBV6-5 and TRBJ1-4; D gene ambiguous. CDR3 sequence: CASSTTIPGIAPRHEKLFF. CDR3 bases: TGTGCCAGCAGTACAACCATCCCCGGGATCGCCCCCAGGCATGAAAAACTGTTTTTT.